This T cell receptor beta chain was identified during a study of blood T cell repertoires in COVID-19. In the study overall: The origin of the acute and convalescent COVID-19 samples was the United States, Italy and Spain. In each case, the material was cDNA or gDNA derived from T cells, B-cell-depleted T cells, or PBMCs.

This table comes from immunoSEQ multiplex PCR, and its TCRdb copy is limited to in-frame clones, with some not included. The sample has roughly 140,000 clones; approximately 91% are singletons. V was trimmed by 3 bases and J by 4 bases, leaving 13 bases between them. Germline V gives CDR1 DFQATT, CDR2 SNEGSKA (reference sequence). The CDR3 runs 13 residues. This chain joins TRBV20-1 and TRBJ2-7, with D perhaps matching TRBD1 (5 bases). This receptor was taken from a man aged 45 to 65 with active or convalescent COVID-19. The sequenced sample consisted of peripheral blood. CDR3 region: CSASVGNRYEQYF. The CDR3 nucleotides are TGCAGTGCTAGTGTGGGGAACAGGTACGAGCAGTACTTC.